The 31 T cell receptor beta chains presented below share a single source sample, sequenced in a study of shared clonotypes between healthy human individuals. Profiled with immunoSEQ multiplex PCR; TCRdb holds only in-frame clones, not every one. The sample consists of about a million clones, around four fifths of them appearing once. Sequences were obtained from memory CD4+ T cells sorted from blood. Subset: CD45RA-negative fraction. All receptors come from a man aged 18 to 35 in good health.

The chain carries TRBV19 and TRBJ2-2; 9 bases match TRBD1. Trimming took 3 bases from V and 7 from J; bases not matched to a gene: 3. The CDR3 loop spans 14 amino acids. Germline loops: CDR1 LNHDA, CDR2 SQIVND (reference sequence). Written as DNA, the CDR3 is TGTGCCAGTAGTATCGGGACAGGGATCGGGGAGCTGTTTTTT. As protein: CASSIGTGIGELFF.

The chain links TRBV5-6 to TRBJ2-5, with 8 bases fitting TRBD1. The length of the CDR3 is 15 residues. Germline V gene lookup returns CDR1 SGHDT and CDR2 YYEEEE. V was pared by 0 bases and J by 5 bases, with 6 bases of the junction left unmatched. The CDR3 DNA sequence: TGTGCCAGCAGCTTGGGCAGGGGGCGTGGGGAGACCCAGTACTTC. Translated, it gives CASSLGRGRGETQYF.

V is TRBV28 and J is TRBJ2-7, with a weak D call TRBD2 (6 bases). The CDR3 loop spans 15 amino acids. Trimming removed 5 bases from V and 4 bases from J, with 18 bases in between. Germline CDR1 reads MDHEN; CDR2 reads SYDVKM. CDR3 in amino acids: CASSLNRRDSYEQYF. The DNA for the CDR3 is TGTGCCAGCAGTCTAAACCGCCGGGACTCTTACGAGCAGTACTTC.

The chain has TRBV19 and TRBJ1-6, with D possibly being TRBD1 (5 bases). This CDR3 is built from 12 residues. V lost 8 bases, J lost 9 bases, and 11 bases lay in between. Germline V lookup: CDR1 LNHDA, CDR2 SQIVND (reference sequence). The CDR3 loop reads CASGRDGSPLHF. The CDR3 coding sequence is TGTGCCAGTGGGAGGGACGGTTCACCCCTCCACTTT. Full variable domain (rest looked up from reference TRBV19 and TRBJ1-6): DGGITQSPKYLFRKEGQNVTLSCEQNLNHDAMYWYRQDPGQGLRLIYYSQIVNDFQKGDIAEGYSVSREKKESFPLTVTSAQKNPTAFYLCASGRDGSPLHFGNGTRLTVT.

This chain links TRBV19 with TRBJ1-5, with 8 bases that match TRBD1. Germline values: CDR1 LNHDA, CDR2 SQIVND (reference sequence). The CDR3 spans 16 residues. V shed 6 bases and J 1 base; nucleotides not matched to a gene: 8. CDR3 in amino acids: CASRGDRGSSNQPQHF. The CDR3 nucleotides read TGTGCCAGTAGGGGAGACAGGGGATCGAGCAATCAGCCCCAGCATTTT.

The genes are TRBV5-1 and TRBJ2-1; TRBD2 agrees at 12 bases. The CDR3 is 17 residues long. V was pared by 4 bases and J by 5 bases, with 10 bases of the junction left unmatched. Germline CDR1 reads SGHRS; CDR2 reads YFSETQ. Written as DNA, the CDR3 is TGCGCCAGCAGCGCTACTTCTAGCGGGGGGGCCCACAATGAGCAGTTCTTC. Protein sequence: CASSATSSGGAHNEQFF.

The genes are TRBV7-9 and TRBJ2-3; maybe TRBD2 (6 bases). Trimming stripped 5 bases from V and 4 bases from J, with 10 bases between. In germline, CDR1 is SEHNR, CDR2 FQNEAQ (reference sequence). This CDR3 comprises 13 residues. The CDR3 DNA follows: TGTGCCAGCAGCCAGGGACTCTCAGATACGCAGTATTTT. This codes for CASSQGLSDTQYF.

The chain joins TRBV5-1 to TRBJ2-5; 8 bases line up with TRBD2. The CDR3 is 16 amino acids. The junction had 7 bases not matched to a gene; V was cut back by 0 bases and J by 3 bases. The germline gives CDR1 SGHRS, CDR2 YFSETQ. As DNA, the CDR3 is TGCGCCAGCAGCTTGGCCTCCAGCGGGGGTAAAGAGACCCAGTACTTC. It translates to CASSLASSGGKETQYF.

This clone has only a few counts. The J gene is TRBJ1-2, the V gene TRBV19; 7 bases fit TRBD1. This CDR3 is built from 13 residues. The J segment lost 2 bases and the V segment lost 6 bases, leaving 3 bases of the junction unmatched. CDR1 is LNHDA and CDR2 is SQIVND in the germline V gene (reference sequence). The CDR3: CASSLTGNYGYTF. Here the CDR3 DNA reads TGTGCCAGTAGCCTGACAGGGAACTATGGCTACACCTTC.

The rearrangement joins TRBV5-1 to TRBJ2-3, with D possibly called TRBD1 or TRBD2 (5 bases each). Trimming cost V 2 bases and J 7 bases, with 11 bases left between them. Germline V lookup: CDR1 SGHRS, CDR2 YFSETQ. The CDR3 loop spans 13 amino acids. The CDR3 loop is CASSFRDLNTQYF. DNA for the CDR3: TGCGCCAGCAGCTTTCGGGACCTAAATACGCAGTATTTT.

This clone was picked up a small number of times. The chain joins TRBV5-1 to TRBJ1-1; TRBD1 might be the D (5 bases). Looked up from germline, CDR1 is SGHRS and CDR2 is YFSETQ. CDR3 length: 14 amino acids. V was cut by 2 bases and J by 8 bases, with 16 bases left in between. CDR3 coding DNA: TGCGCCAGCAGCTTTAAACCAGGACAAACGGAAGCTTTCTTT. Its translation: CASSFKPGQTEAFF.

The chain carries TRBV5-6 and TRBJ1-2; possibly TRBD1 for D (6 bases). The CDR3 is 16 amino acids. The V and J ends lost 0 bases and 4 bases respectively, with 16 bases between them. Germline CDR1 and CDR2: SGHDT and YYEEEE. The CDR3 sequence is CASSLDPRTAFYGYTF. CDR3 nucleotide sequence: TGTGCCAGCAGCTTGGATCCCCGGACAGCCTTCTATGGCTACACCTTC.

The chain employs TRBV12-2 and TRBJ2-3; the table gives TRBD2 as D, unverified against the DNA. TRBV12-2 is a pseudogene. The CDR3 spans 17 residues. The CDR3, as DNA: TGTGCAAGTCGCCCCCGGACTAGCGGGGGAAACACAGATACGCAGTATTTT. Translated: CASRPRTSGGNTDTQYF.

This rearrangement joins TRBV9 to TRBJ2-2; no clear D. CDR1 is SGDLS and CDR2 is YYNGEE in the germline V gene. Trimming pared 0 bases from V and 2 bases from J, leaving 11 bases between. The CDR3 has 16 amino acids. CDR3 nucleotides: TGTGCCAGCAGCGTAGTGTCAGTCTCCAACACCGGGGAGCTGTTTTTT. Protein product: CASSVVSVSNTGELFF.

The chain joins TRBV7-8 to TRBJ1-1; weak D call: TRBD1 (5 bases). CDR1 and CDR2 (germline): SGHVS, FQNEAQ. This CDR3 region has 13 residues. V lost 4 bases, J lost 7 bases, and 13 bases lay in between. In nucleotides, the CDR3 is TGTGCCAGCAGCTCAAGACAGTCCCTTGAAGCTTTCTTT. Translating gives CASSSRQSLEAFF.

V and J are TRBV6-5 and TRBJ1-1; D is undetermined. Trimming left V 5 bases short and J 0 bases short, with 4 bases between. CDR3 size: 12 residues. CDR1 is MNHEY, CDR2 SVGAGI, per germline. CDR3 sequence: CASSRLNTEAFF. The CDR3 DNA reads as TGTGCCAGCAGTAGATTGAACACTGAAGCTTTCTTT.

The chain combines TRBV19 with TRBJ2-4; TRBD2 matches at 8 bases. Germline trimming cut 8 bases from V and 8 bases from J; bases unmatched to any gene: 2. CDR1 LNHDA and CDR2 SQIVND come from the germline V gene (reference sequence). The CDR3 consists of 11 residues. CDR3 bases: TGTGCCAGTGGCGGGGGGTACATTCAGTACTTC. Translated, it gives CASGGGYIQYF.

This chain uses TRBV30 with TRBJ2-1; 7 bases agree with TRBD2. The CDR3 sequence is 17 residues long. Trimming cost V 0 bases and J 4 bases; bases outside gene matches: 12. Looked up from germline, CDR1 is GTSNPN and CDR2 is SVGIG (reference sequence). In DNA form, the CDR3 reads TGTGCCTGGAGTGTATCTCTGACTAGCATCTCTTACAATGAGCAGTTCTTC. Translated, it gives CAWSVSLTSISYNEQFF.

The CDR3 protein is CASRTGSGELFF. Written as DNA, the CDR3 is TGTGCCAGCAGAACAGGGTCCGGGGAGCTGTTTTTT. J is TRBJ2-2 and V is TRBV6-5; D perhaps matches TRBD1 (6 bases). CDR1 and CDR2 (germline): MNHEY, SVGAGI. This CDR3 comprises 12 residues. V was cut by 6 bases and J by 6 bases, with 8 bases left in between.

This chain connects TRBV27 to TRBJ2-1, with D perhaps TRBD2 (7 bases). CDR1 is MNHEY, CDR2 SMNVEV, per germline (reference sequence). The CDR3 has 16 residues. The germline V and J ends were trimmed by 2 bases and 6 bases, with 17 bases remaining between them. Written as DNA, the CDR3 is TGTGCCAGCAGTTTACCTCCGGGGGGCGGATCCAATGAGCAGTTCTTC. Translation: CASSLPPGGGSNEQFF.

This chain uses TRBV5-1 with TRBJ2-5; tentative D call: TRBD1 (6 bases). Germline CDR1 reads SGHRS; CDR2 reads YFSETQ. The V and J ends lost 4 bases and 4 bases respectively, with 14 bases between them. The CDR3 has 14 residues. This chain's CDR3 is CASSAPGQTETQYF. CDR3 nucleotide sequence: TGCGCCAGCAGCGCCCCCGGACAGACAGAGACCCAGTACTTC.

Here the CDR3 reads CASTGNYNSPLHF. CDR3 sequence (DNA): TGTGCCAGCACAGGGAACTATAATTCACCCCTCCACTTT. V gene TRBV14 combines with J gene TRBJ1-6, with TRBD1 as a possible D gene (5 bases). The V gene lost 7 bases and the J gene lost 3 bases, with 7 bases spanning the gap. CDR3 length: 13 residues. The germline CDR1 and CDR2 sequences are SGHDN and FVKESK. The variable domain in full, completed from reference TRBV14 and TRBJ1-6, reads EAGVTQFPSHSVIEKGQTVTLRCDPISGHDNLYWYRRVMGKEIKFLLHFVKESKQDESGMPNNRFLAERTGGTYSTLKVQPAELEDSGVYFCASTGNYNSPLHFGNGTRLTVT.

This sequence joins TRBV6-5 and TRBJ1-2; TRBD1 agrees at 7 bases. The germline V gene has CDR1 MNHEY and CDR2 SVGAGI. Trimming cost V 7 bases and J 7 bases; bases outside gene matches: 9. The CDR3 loop spans 13 amino acids. CDR3 loop: CASITTGYCGYTF. Written as DNA, the CDR3 is TGTGCCAGCATCACGACAGGGTACTGTGGCTACACCTTC.

The rearrangement joins TRBV6-6 to TRBJ1-6; no clear D. The V gene lost 2 bases and the J gene lost 9 bases, with 11 bases spanning the gap. The CDR3 length is 14 residues. Looked up from germline, CDR1 is MNHNY and CDR2 is SVGAGI (reference sequence). As DNA, the CDR3 is TGTGCCAGCAGTTACACATTGACAAGTTCACCCCTCCACTTT. It codes for CASSYTLTSSPLHF.

The V gene is TRBV27, the J gene TRBJ1-5; weak D call: TRBD1 (6 bases). Germline lookup yields CDR1 MNHEY and CDR2 SMNVEV (reference sequence). V lost 8 bases, J lost 3 bases, and 14 bases lay in between. This CDR3 is 14 amino acids long. CDR3 sequence reads: CASRGAAPNQPQHF. In DNA form, the CDR3 reads TGTGCCAGCCGGGGGGCCGCCCCCAATCAGCCCCAGCATTTT.

The chain carries TRBV19 and TRBJ2-7; 10 bases match TRBD2. Germline V gene data show CDR1 as LNHDA and CDR2 as SQIVND (reference sequence). This CDR3 has 14 residues. Trimming cost V 7 bases and J 5 bases; bases outside gene matches: 8. The CDR3 DNA reads as TGTGCCAGTACCAGAGCGGGAGGGCTGGACGAGCAGTACTTC. Its translation is CASTRAGGLDEQYF.

Only one count was recorded for this clone. The chain is built from TRBV2 and TRBJ2-7, with D maybe TRBD2 (6 bases). The length of the CDR3 is 14 residues. Trimming took off 11 bases at V and 2 bases at J, with 19 bases between the two ends. Per germline, CDR1 SNHLY and CDR2 FYNNEI. The CDR3 sequence is CAGRKATTPYEQYF. CDR3 DNA sequence: TGTGCCGGGAGGAAGGCGACTACTCCCTACGAGCAGTACTTC.

The chain recombines TRBV2 with TRBJ2-1; possibly TRBD1 or TRBD2 for D (5 bases each). Per germline, CDR1 SNHLY and CDR2 FYNNEI. The CDR3 is 16 residues long. V was trimmed by 6 bases and J by 0 bases, leaving 15 bases between them. The CDR3 DNA reads as TGTGCCAGCAGACGGCCGGGGCCGATCTCCTACAATGAGCAGTTCTTC. This gives the protein CASRRPGPISYNEQFF.

The rearrangement links TRBV4-3 to TRBJ2-7, with 9 bases identical to TRBD1. This CDR3 region has 15 residues. After removal of 4 bases from V and 5 bases from J, the junction contained 9 bases not matched to a gene. Germline V gene lookup returns CDR1 LGHNA and CDR2 YSLEER. DNA of the CDR3: TGCGCCAGCAGCCCCGTTGGACAGGGGCGCGACGAGCAGTACTTC. Translated: CASSPVGQGRDEQYF.

The genes are TRBV7-8 and TRBJ2-5, with a weak D call TRBD2 (7 bases). The CDR3 contains 14 residues. Germline V CDR1 and CDR2: SGHVS, FQNEAQ. V dropped 5 bases and J dropped 1 base, with 11 bases sitting between them. Written as DNA, the CDR3 is TGTGCCAGCAGCGCCGGGGGGCTCCAAGAGACCCAGTACTTC. Protein: CASSAGGLQETQYF.

V and J are TRBV6-1 and TRBJ1-5; D remains ambiguous. V was shortened by 4 bases and J by 6 bases, with 10 bases between the two germline ends. Germline CDR1 reads MNHNS; CDR2 reads SASEGT. The CDR3 totals 13 residues. The chain's CDR3 is CASSGPGAQPQHF. CDR3 coding DNA: TGTGCCAGCAGTGGGCCCGGAGCTCAGCCCCAGCATTTT.